Below, 19 T cell receptor beta chains from the same sample are listed, as sequenced in a study of identical twins. Using its own MiXCR run on the 5' RACE reads, TCRdb lists one record per CDR3 protein. The sample includes hundreds of thousands of distinct CDR3 sequences, roughly 9.4% seen only once; the top ten take 5% to 6.5%. Sequencing input: memory (CD45RO+) T cells sorted from blood. The source of these receptors is a woman between 18 and 29 years old in good health.

This clonotype was observed a handful of times. This sequence joins TRBV7-8 and TRBJ2-1; possibly TRBD2 for D (7 bases). V lost 1 base to trimming and J lost 15 bases, with 25 bases between them. Per germline, CDR1 SGHVS and CDR2 FQNEAQ. CDR3 length: 16 residues. CDR3 residues: CASSLDPLLGGGLWFF. The CDR3 DNA reads TGTGCCAGCAGCTTAGACCCACTCCTGGGGGGGGGCCTCTGGTTCTTC.

This clonotype was detected ten times or more. The CDR3 loop reads CASSIRLEQYF. DNA of the CDR3: TGTGCCAGCAGTATACGACTCGAGCAGTACTTC. The V call is TRBV12-3 or TRBV12-4, the J call TRBJ2-7; D is uncertain. The CDR3 has 11 residues. The V and J ends lost 5 bases and 6 bases respectively, with 8 bases between them.

This clonotype was counted a few times. The chain recombines TRBV11-2 with TRBJ2-1, with D possibly matching TRBD2 (6 bases). Germline assignment: CDR1 SGHAT and CDR2 FQNNGV. V lost 4 bases and J lost 6, with 10 bases in between. The CDR3 has 13 residues. The chain's CDR3 is CASSSGVVNEQFF. The CDR3 bases are TGTGCCAGCAGCTCGGGGGTAGTCAATGAGCAGTTCTTC. Full variable domain (missing parts from reference TRBV11-2 and TRBJ2-1): EAGVAQSPRYKIIEKRQSVAFWCNPISGHATLYWYQQILGQGPKLLIQFQNNGVVDDSQLPKDRFSAERLKGVDSTLKIQPAKLEDSAVYLCASSSGVVNEQFFGPGTRLTVL.

Only a few counts were recorded for this clonotype. V is TRBV11-1 and J is TRBJ1-3; no firm D call. Trimming took off 7 bases at V and 2 bases at J, with 24 bases between the two ends. CDR1 SGHAT and CDR2 FQDESV come from the germline V gene (reference sequence). The CDR3 has 18 residues. The DNA of the CDR3 is TGTGCCAGCAACATACTGCACGGGAGGCTGGGGACTGGAAACACCATATATTTT. It codes for CASNILHGRLGTGNTIYF.

This clonotype was recorded at least ten times. The rearrangement links TRBV30 to TRBJ2-1; 13 nucleotides line up with TRBD2. The J segment lost 2 bases and the V segment lost 5 bases, leaving 0 bases of the junction unmatched. Per germline, CDR1 GTSNPN and CDR2 SVGIG (reference sequence). This CDR3 has 14 residues. The CDR3 coding sequence is TGTGCCTGGGGGACTAGCGGGGCCTACAATGAGCAGTTCTTC. It encodes CAWGTSGAYNEQFF.

The chain recombines TRBV5-6 with TRBJ1-2, with unresolved D. There are 13 residues in the CDR3. Deletions cut 5 bases from V and 3 bases from J, with 11 bases between. CDR1 and CDR2 from the germline V gene are SGHDT and YYEEEE. The CDR3 reads CASSPGHHYGYTF. For the CDR3, the DNA is TGTGCCAGCAGTCCCGGGCACCACTATGGCTACACCTTC.

This clonotype was picked up many times. This rearrangement joins TRBV4-2 to TRBJ2-6, with 10 bases lining up with TRBD2. The CDR3 is 20 amino acids. Germline V gene lookup returns CDR1 LGHNA and CDR2 YNFKEQ. With V trimmed by 0 bases and J by 0 bases, 8 bases remained unmatched. CDR3 sequence: CASSQEMVLAGFSGANVLTF. DNA for the CDR3: TGTGCCAGCAGCCAAGAAATGGTACTAGCGGGGTTCTCTGGGGCCAACGTCCTGACTTTC.

Many counts were recorded for this clonotype. The rearrangement uses TRBV27 and TRBJ2-7; D call uncertain. CDR1 and CDR2 from the germline V gene are MNHEY and SMNVEV (reference sequence). CDR3 length: 12 residues. The V end was cut by 5 bases, the J end by 5 bases, with 10 bases between. This CDR3 reads CASSTVAHEQYF. CDR3 coding DNA: TGTGCCAGCAGTACTGTAGCCCACGAGCAGTACTTC.

The genes are TRBV6-1 and TRBJ1-2; a possible D gene is TRBD1 (6 bases). Trimming cost V 2 bases and J 6 bases, with 10 bases left between them. The V gene's germline CDR1 is MNHNS and CDR2 SASEGT. This CDR3 comprises 13 residues. In DNA form, the CDR3 reads TGTGCCAGCAGTGAAACAGGGAGGGATGGCTACACCTTC. Encoded protein: CASSETGRDGYTF.

The chain carries TRBV7-6 and TRBJ2-2; 13 nucleotides line up with TRBD2. Germline-derived CDR1 and CDR2 are SGHVS and FNYEAQ. With 5 bases clipped from V and 2 bases from J, the junction kept 5 bases outside the gene matches. This CDR3 spans 17 amino acids. The CDR3 sequence: CASSRWTSGSNTGELFF. The CDR3 DNA follows: TGTGCCAGCAGCCGTTGGACTAGCGGGAGTAACACCGGGGAGCTGTTTTTT.

This clonotype was counted at least ten times. The chain is built from TRBV9 and TRBJ1-6; the D gene is possibly TRBD1 (5 bases). The germline CDR1 and CDR2 sequences are SGDLS and YYNGEE. V was clipped by 2 bases and J by 8 bases, with 5 bases between them. The CDR3 length is 12 residues. The CDR3 reads CASSVGHSPLHF. The DNA for the CDR3 is TGTGCCAGCAGCGTGGGACATTCACCCCTCCACTTT.

This clonotype came up many times. Compared with germline, one end of the junction differs, possibly owing to a read error. The V call is TRBV7-7, the J call TRBJ2-3; TRBD2 matches 9 bases. The CDR3 extends over 18 amino acids. Germline V gene data show CDR1 as SSHAT and CDR2 as FNYEAQ (reference sequence). CDR3 protein: CASSLVAGAISGTDTQYF. CDR3 nucleotides: TGTGCTAGCAGCTTAGTAGCGGGGGCCATTTCCGGCACAGATACGCAGTATTTT.

This chain joins TRBV12-3 or TRBV12-4 and TRBJ1-1; the match to TRBD1 covers 8 bases. V lost 6 bases to trimming and J lost 1 base; unmatched junction nucleotides: 10. The CDR3 totals 16 residues. This chain's CDR3 is CASSPGTGSKNTEAFF. As DNA, the CDR3 is TGTGCCAGCAGCCCCGGGACAGGCTCAAAGAACACTGAAGCTTTCTTT.

This clonotype was counted many times. This rearrangement joins TRBV12-3 or TRBV12-4 to TRBJ1-5; D gene unclear. Deletions cut 4 bases from V and 3 bases from J, with 7 bases between. The CDR3 loop spans 13 amino acids. DNA for the CDR3: TGTGCCAGCAGTTCCACCGACAATCAGCCCCAGCATTTT. This gives the protein CASSSTDNQPQHF.

The sample holds a few counts of this clonotype. CDR3 DNA sequence: TGCAGTGCTAGTAGTATAAAGCTGGGCGAGCAGTACTTC. It is translated as CSASSIKLGEQYF. This chain links TRBV20-1 with TRBJ2-7; D call uncertain. Germline V CDR1 and CDR2: DFQATT, SNEGSKA (reference sequence). V was trimmed by 3 bases and J by 6 bases, leaving 15 bases between them. The CDR3 spans 13 residues.

The chain uses TRBV27 and TRBJ1-1; D call uncertain. V was pared by 6 bases and J by 4 bases, with 9 bases between. CDR3 size: 12 residues. Germline CDR1 reads MNHEY; CDR2 reads SMNVEV (reference sequence). CDR3: CASRGLVTEAFF. The CDR3 DNA reads TGTGCCAGCAGGGGTTTGGTCACTGAAGCTTTCTTT.

This rearrangement joins TRBV5-1 to TRBJ1-5; D is ambiguous. The V gene lost 3 bases and the J gene lost 6 bases, with 13 bases spanning the gap. The CDR3 has 14 residues. CDR1 is SGHRS and CDR2 is YFSETQ in the germline V gene. The CDR3 DNA follows: TGCGCCAGCAGCTCAGGATGGTGGGTTCAGCCCCAGCATTTT. Translation: CASSSGWWVQPQHF.

In this sample, this clonotype turned up a few times. The chain combines TRBV7-2 with TRBJ2-2; D is undetermined. Germline CDR1 reads SGHTA; CDR2 reads FQGNSA. Trimming shortened V by 7 bases and J by 5 bases, and 8 bases separated the two germline ends. The CDR3 sequence is 12 residues long. The CDR3 loop reads CASTRSTGELFF. CDR3 coding DNA: TGTGCCAGCACCCGGAGTACCGGGGAGCTGTTTTTT.

This clonotype was seen a few times. This rearrangement joins TRBV12-3 or TRBV12-4 to TRBJ1-1; D not certain. The CDR3 is made up of 16 amino acids. Trimming took 3 bases from V and 4 from J, leaving 18 bases between them. CDR3 DNA: TGTGCCAGCAGTTTCCGGGTCTCCGGGCGGGCCACTGAAGCTTTCTTT. Residues: CASSFRVSGRATEAFF.